This TCR beta chain was obtained from a study of blood T cell repertoires in COVID-19. As for the study in general: Researchers got acute and convalescent COVID-19 samples from the United States, Italy and Spain.

This CDR3 region has 12 residues. V lost 6 bases to trimming and J lost 8 bases, with 16 bases between them. The germline V gene encodes CDR1 SQVTM and CDR2 ANQGSEA. Data came from immunoSEQ multiplex PCR; TCRdb stores just in-frame clones and leaves some out. The table lists fewer than 450,000 clones, approximately 90% of them singletons. The rearrangement links TRBV29-1 to TRBJ1-2; D is unresolved. Material: PBMCs or T cells enriched from blood (not recorded which). This receptor was obtained from a woman aged 18-29 years who had recovered from COVID-19. CDR3 protein: CSVRGSGEGYTF. The CDR3, as DNA: TGCAGCGTCCGCGGGAGTGGAGAGGGCTACACCTTC.